Presented here are 10 T cell receptor beta chains from one specimen sequenced in a study of blood T cells in healthy people across ages. A second PCR, run for about 7 to 11 cycles, used a sample-barcoded 5' primer plus a J-beta primer mix. Each CDR3 protein gets one entry after TCRdb re-called the 5' RACE reads with MiXCR. The data hold around 1.5 million distinct CDR3 sequences, with roughly 60% observed a single time. Specimen: blood. Receptor source: a man aged 18-30 years in good health.

V and J are TRBV7-8 and TRBJ2-1; 9 nucleotides match TRBD1. CDR1 SGHVS and CDR2 FQNEAQ come from the germline V gene. V dropped 3 bases and J dropped 4; count of bases not matched to a gene: 4. This CDR3 spans 15 amino acids. The CDR3 loop reads CASSFRDRDYNEQFF. The DNA for the CDR3 is TGTGCCAGCAGCTTTCGGGACAGGGATTACAATGAGCAGTTCTTC.

This clonotype was counted once. The chain is built from TRBV4-2 and TRBJ2-2, with D perhaps given as TRBD1 or TRBD2 (7 bases each). CDR1 and CDR2 (germline): LGHNA, YNFKEQ. Trimming removed 0 bases at V and 6 bases at J, with 14 bases between. The CDR3 is 16 residues long. The CDR3 bases are TGTGCCAGCAGCCAAGACAGGGGGGGTCGTTCCGGGGAGCTGTTTTTT. This translates into CASSQDRGGRSGELFF.

This sequence joins TRBV4-1 and TRBJ1-2; D uncertain. V was shortened by 4 bases and J by 2 bases, with 11 bases between the two germline ends. Germline CDR1 MGHRA, CDR2 YSYEKL. The CDR3 extends over 14 amino acids. The CDR3 protein is CASSPTQLNYGYTF. The CDR3 bases are TGCGCCAGCAGCCCGACACAGCTCAACTATGGCTACACCTTC.

This clonotype was seen only once. The chain is built from TRBV15 and TRBJ2-1, with TRBD2 matching over 9 bases. The CDR3 sequence is 15 residues long. J lost 8 bases, V lost 1 base, and 6 bases had no gene match. Germline CDR1 reads LNHNV; CDR2 reads YYDKDF (reference sequence). As DNA, the CDR3 is TGTGCCACCAGCAGAGTGGGACTAGCAAGCGATGAGCAGTTCTTC. It specifies CATSRVGLASDEQFF.

This rearrangement joins TRBV20-1 to TRBJ2-7, with TRBD2 identical over 9 bases. The CDR3 has 14 amino acids. Losses at the gene ends were 0 bases for V and 3 bases for J; bases not matched to a gene: 3. The V gene's germline CDR1 is DFQATT and CDR2 SNEGSKA (reference sequence). CDR3: CSAREREGLYEQYF. In DNA, the CDR3 is TGCAGTGCTAGAGAGCGGGAGGGCCTCTACGAGCAGTACTTC.

The V call is TRBV5-6, the J call TRBJ2-3; no firm D call. The V end lost 4 bases, the J end lost 4 bases, and 7 bases lay between the germline ends. The length of the CDR3 is 12 residues. Germline V gene lookup returns CDR1 SGHDT and CDR2 YYEEEE. CDR3: CASSDSPDTQYF. CDR3 sequence (DNA): TGTGCCAGCAGCGATAGCCCAGATACGCAGTATTTT.

Only a few counts were recorded for this clonotype. The J gene is TRBJ2-3, the V gene TRBV29-1; tentatively, D is TRBD2 (7 bases). This CDR3 has 14 amino acids. The V end was cut by 2 bases, the J end by 5 bases, with 14 bases between. Germline V gene lookup returns CDR1 SQVTM and CDR2 ANQGSEA. CDR3 residues: CSVETEGGGDTQYF. Written as DNA, the CDR3 is TGCAGCGTTGAAACTGAAGGGGGGGGAGATACGCAGTATTTT.

This sequence joins TRBV9 and TRBJ1-1; D may be TRBD1 (5 bases). V was shortened by 2 bases and J by 0 bases, with 11 bases between the two germline ends. CDR1 is SGDLS, CDR2 YYNGEE, per germline. This CDR3 contains 15 residues. DNA of the CDR3: TGTGCCAGCAGCGTCCTCGCAGGGTTGAACACTGAAGCTTTCTTT. It codes for CASSVLAGLNTEAFF. The variable domain in full, with the rest retrieved from reference TRBV9 and TRBJ1-1, is DSGVTQTPKHLITATGQRVTLRCSPRSGDLSVYWYQQSLDQGLQFLIQYYNGEERAKGNILERFSAQQFPDLHSELNLSSLELGDSALYFCASSVLAGLNTEAFFGQGTRLTVV.

A few counts support this clonotype. V is TRBV27 and J is TRBJ1-3, with D unclear. Looked up from germline, CDR1 is MNHEY and CDR2 is SMNVEV (reference sequence). The CDR3 is made up of 11 amino acids. The V end lost 8 bases, the J end lost 0 bases, and 2 bases lay between the germline ends. CDR3 sequence: CASHSGNTIYF. In nucleotides, the CDR3 is TGTGCCAGCCACTCTGGAAACACCATATATTTT.

The table lists this clonotype with many counts. V gene TRBV27 combines with J gene TRBJ2-2, with D unclear. The CDR3 contains 13 residues. Trimming pared 5 bases from V and 6 bases from J, leaving 10 bases between. Germline CDR1 MNHEY, CDR2 SMNVEV (reference sequence). The CDR3 coding sequence is TGTGCCAGCAGTGCCCACCGGGCCGGGGAGCTGTTTTTT. Translating it yields CASSAHRAGELFF.